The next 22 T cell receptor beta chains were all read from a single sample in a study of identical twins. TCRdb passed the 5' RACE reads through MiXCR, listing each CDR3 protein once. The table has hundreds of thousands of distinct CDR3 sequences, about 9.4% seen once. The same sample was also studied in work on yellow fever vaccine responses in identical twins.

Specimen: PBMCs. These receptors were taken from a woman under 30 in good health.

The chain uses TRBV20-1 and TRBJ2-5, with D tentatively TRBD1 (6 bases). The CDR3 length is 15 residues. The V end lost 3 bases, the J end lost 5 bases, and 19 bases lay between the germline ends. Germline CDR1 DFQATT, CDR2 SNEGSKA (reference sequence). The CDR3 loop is CSARETQGWTETQYF. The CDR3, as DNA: TGCAGTGCTAGGGAAACGCAGGGGTGGACGGAGACCCAGTACTTC.

The CDR3 here is CASGHPSGLYGYTF. Written as DNA, the CDR3 is TGTGCCAGCGGCCACCCCTCAGGGCTCTATGGCTACACCTTC. The chain couples TRBV6-1 to TRBJ1-2, with D possibly TRBD1 on 5 matching bases. The CDR3 contains 14 residues. Germline CDR1 reads MNHNS; CDR2 reads SASEGT. Trimming pared 8 bases from V and 4 bases from J, leaving 17 bases between.

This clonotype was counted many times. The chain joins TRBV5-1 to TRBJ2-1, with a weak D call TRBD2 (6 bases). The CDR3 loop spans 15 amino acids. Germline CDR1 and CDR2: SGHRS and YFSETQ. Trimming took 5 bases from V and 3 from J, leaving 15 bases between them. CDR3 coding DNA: TGCGCCAGCAGGCTTAGCGGAACTAACTACAATGAGCAGTTCTTC. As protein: CASRLSGTNYNEQFF.

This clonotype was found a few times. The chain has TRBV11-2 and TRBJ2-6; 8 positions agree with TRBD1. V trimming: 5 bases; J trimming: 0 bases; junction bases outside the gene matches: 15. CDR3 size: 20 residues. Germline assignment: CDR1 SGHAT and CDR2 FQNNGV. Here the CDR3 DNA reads TGTGCCAGCAGCCGAGTAGCTACCGGGACAGGAAGCTCTGGGGCCAACGTCCTGACTTTC. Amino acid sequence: CASSRVATGTGSSGANVLTF. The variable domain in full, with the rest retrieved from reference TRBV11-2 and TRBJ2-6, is EAGVAQSPRYKIIEKRQSVAFWCNPISGHATLYWYQQILGQGPKLLIQFQNNGVVDDSQLPKDRFSAERLKGVDSTLKIQPAKLEDSAVYLCASSRVATGTGSSGANVLTFGAGSRLTVL.

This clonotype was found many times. The chain's CDR3 is CSVAGQGSYEQYF. CDR3 sequence (DNA): TGCAGCGTTGCGGGACAGGGATCCTACGAGCAGTACTTC. The chain employs TRBV29-1 and TRBJ2-7, with TRBD1 identical over 9 bases. The V and J ends lost 4 bases and 1 base, in that order; junction bases with no gene match: 2. CDR1 is SQVTM and CDR2 is ANQGSEA in the germline V gene. The CDR3 consists of 13 residues.

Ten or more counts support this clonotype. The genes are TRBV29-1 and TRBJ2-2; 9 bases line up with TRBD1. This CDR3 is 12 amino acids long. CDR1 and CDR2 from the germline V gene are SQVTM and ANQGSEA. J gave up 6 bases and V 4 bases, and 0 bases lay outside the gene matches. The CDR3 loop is CSVGDRAGELFF. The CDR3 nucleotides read TGCAGCGTTGGGGACAGGGCCGGGGAGCTGTTTTTT.

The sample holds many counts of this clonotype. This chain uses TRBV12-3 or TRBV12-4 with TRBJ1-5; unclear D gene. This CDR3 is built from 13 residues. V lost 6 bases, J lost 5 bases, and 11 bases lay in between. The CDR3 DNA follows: TGTGCCAGCAGAGACGGCCTATATCAGCCCCAGCATTTT. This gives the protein CASRDGLYQPQHF.

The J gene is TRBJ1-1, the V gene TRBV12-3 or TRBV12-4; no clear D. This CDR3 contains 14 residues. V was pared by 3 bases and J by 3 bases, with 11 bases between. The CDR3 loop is CASSFKGPDTEAFF. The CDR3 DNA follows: TGTGCCAGCAGTTTTAAGGGTCCGGACACTGAAGCTTTCTTT.

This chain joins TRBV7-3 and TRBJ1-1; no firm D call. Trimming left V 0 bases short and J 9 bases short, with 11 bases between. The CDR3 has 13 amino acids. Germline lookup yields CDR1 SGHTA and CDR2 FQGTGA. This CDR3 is CASSLTRQAKAFF. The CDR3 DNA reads TGTGCCAGCAGCTTAACTCGGCAGGCGAAAGCTTTCTTT. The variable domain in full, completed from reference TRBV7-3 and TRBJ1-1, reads GAGVSQTPSNKVTEKGKYVELRCDPISGHTALYWYRQSLGQGPEFLIYFQGTGAADDSGLPNDRFFAVRPEGSVSTLKIQRTERGDSAVYLCASSLTRQAKAFFGQGTRLTVV.

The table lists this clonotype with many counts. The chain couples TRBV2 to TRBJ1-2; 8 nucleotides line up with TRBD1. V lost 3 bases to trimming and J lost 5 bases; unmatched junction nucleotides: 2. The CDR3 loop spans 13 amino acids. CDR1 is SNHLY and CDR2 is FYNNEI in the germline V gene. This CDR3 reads CASSEQGAYGYTF. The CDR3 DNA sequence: TGTGCCAGCAGTGAGCAGGGGGCGTATGGCTACACCTTC.

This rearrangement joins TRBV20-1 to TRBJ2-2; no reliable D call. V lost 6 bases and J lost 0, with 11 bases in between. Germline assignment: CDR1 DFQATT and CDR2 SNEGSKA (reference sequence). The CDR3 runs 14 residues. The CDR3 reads CSARRDPNTGELFF. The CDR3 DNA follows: TGCAGTGCGCGCAGAGACCCGAACACCGGGGAGCTGTTTTTT.

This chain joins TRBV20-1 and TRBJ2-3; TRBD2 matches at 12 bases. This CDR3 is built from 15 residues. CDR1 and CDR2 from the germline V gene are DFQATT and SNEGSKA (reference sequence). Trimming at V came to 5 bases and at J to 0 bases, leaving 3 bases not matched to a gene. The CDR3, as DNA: TGCAGTGCTCTGACTAGCGGGGGAAGCACAGATACGCAGTATTTT. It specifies CSALTSGGSTDTQYF.

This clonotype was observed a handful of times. The CDR3 region has the DNA TGTGCCAGCAGTTATGCCGCTAGCGCCTACGAGCAGTACTTC. As protein: CASSYAASAYEQYF. The chain joins TRBV6-2 or TRBV6-3 to TRBJ2-7, with D maybe TRBD2 (6 bases). The CDR3 consists of 14 residues. V was cut by 3 bases and J by 2 bases, with 11 bases left in between. Germline lookup yields CDR1 MNHEY and CDR2 SVGEGT.

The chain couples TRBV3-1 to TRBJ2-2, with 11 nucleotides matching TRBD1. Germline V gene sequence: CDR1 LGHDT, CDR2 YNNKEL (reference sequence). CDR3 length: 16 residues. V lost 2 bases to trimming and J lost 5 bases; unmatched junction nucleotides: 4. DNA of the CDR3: TGTGCCAGCAGCCAAAGGGACAGGGGGAAGACCGGGGAGCTGTTTTTT. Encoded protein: CASSQRDRGKTGELFF.

CDR3 in DNA: TGTGCCAGCAGCTTAGTTTTGGGAGAGGAGCTGTTTTTT. It translates to CASSLVLGEELFF. The genes are TRBV7-2 and TRBJ2-2; D perhaps matches TRBD2 (5 bases). The V end lost 1 base, the J end lost 10 bases, and 10 bases lay between the germline ends. Germline assignment: CDR1 SGHTA and CDR2 FQGNSA. CDR3 length: 13 residues.

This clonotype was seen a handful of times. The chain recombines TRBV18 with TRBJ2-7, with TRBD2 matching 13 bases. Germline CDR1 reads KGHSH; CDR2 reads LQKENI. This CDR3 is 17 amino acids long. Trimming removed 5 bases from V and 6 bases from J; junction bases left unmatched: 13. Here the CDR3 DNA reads TGTGCCAGCTCATCAAATCCGCGGACTAGCGGGAGTTCCGAGCAGTACTTC. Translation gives CASSSNPRTSGSSEQYF.

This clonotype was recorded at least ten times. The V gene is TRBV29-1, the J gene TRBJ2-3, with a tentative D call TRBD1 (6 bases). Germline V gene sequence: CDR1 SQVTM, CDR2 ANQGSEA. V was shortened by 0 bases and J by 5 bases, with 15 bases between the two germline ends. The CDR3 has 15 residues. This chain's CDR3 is CSVEDLTGWGDTQYF. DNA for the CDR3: TGCAGCGTTGAAGACTTGACAGGTTGGGGAGATACGCAGTATTTT.

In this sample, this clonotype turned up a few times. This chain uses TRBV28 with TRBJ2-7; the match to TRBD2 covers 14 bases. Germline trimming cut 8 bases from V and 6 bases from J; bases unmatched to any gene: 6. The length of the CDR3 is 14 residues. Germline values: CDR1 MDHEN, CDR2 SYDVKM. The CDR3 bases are TGTGCCAGCGGGACTAGCGGGAGTCTCGGCGAGCAGTACTTC. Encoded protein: CASGTSGSLGEQYF. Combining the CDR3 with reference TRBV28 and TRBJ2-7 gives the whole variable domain DVKVTQSSRYLVKRTGEKVFLECVQDMDHENMFWYRQDPGLGLRLIYFSYDVKMKEKGDIPEGYSVSREKKERFSLILESASTNQTSMYLCASGTSGSLGEQYFGPGTRLTVT.

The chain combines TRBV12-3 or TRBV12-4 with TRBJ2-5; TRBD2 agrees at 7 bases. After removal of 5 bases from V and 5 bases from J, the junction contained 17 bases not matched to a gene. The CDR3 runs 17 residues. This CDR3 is CASSSIRDYSVQETQYF. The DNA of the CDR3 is TGTGCCAGCAGTAGCATCCGGGACTACTCAGTTCAGGAGACCCAGTACTTC.

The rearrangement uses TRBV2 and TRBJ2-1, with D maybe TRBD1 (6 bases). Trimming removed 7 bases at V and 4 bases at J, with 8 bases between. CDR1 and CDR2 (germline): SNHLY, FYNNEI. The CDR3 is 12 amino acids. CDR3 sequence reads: CASTQGYNEQFF. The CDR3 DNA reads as TGTGCCAGCACCCAGGGGTACAATGAGCAGTTCTTC.

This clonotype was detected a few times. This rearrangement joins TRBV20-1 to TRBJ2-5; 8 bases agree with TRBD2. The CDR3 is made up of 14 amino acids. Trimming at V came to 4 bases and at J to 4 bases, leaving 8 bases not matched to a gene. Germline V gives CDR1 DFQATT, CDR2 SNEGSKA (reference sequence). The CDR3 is CSAIRTTSGETQYF. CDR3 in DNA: TGCAGTGCTATAAGAACAACTAGCGGAGAGACCCAGTACTTC.

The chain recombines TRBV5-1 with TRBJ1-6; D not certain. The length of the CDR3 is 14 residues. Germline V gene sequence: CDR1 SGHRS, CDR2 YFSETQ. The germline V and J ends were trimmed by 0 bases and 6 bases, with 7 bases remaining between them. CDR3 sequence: CASSLVGSNSPLHF. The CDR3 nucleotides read TGCGCCAGCAGCTTGGTTGGCAGTAATTCACCCCTCCACTTT.